Here is one T cell receptor (beta chain) with its context. This record belongs to a study of blood T cell repertoires in COVID-19. Study as a whole: COVID-19 samples collected from the United States, Italy and Spain covered acute and convalescent phases. From T cells, B-cell-depleted T cells, or PBMCs came the material, which was cDNA or gDNA.

Study processing details: Estimation of nucleated cell counts was performed using reference gene primer amplification. Repertoires were generated with immunoSEQ multiplex PCR, while TCRdb's copy carries only in-frame clones and drops some. The V and J calls and clone size come from that table; D and trimming were worked out from the DNA. The table shows tens of thousands of clones, with around nine tenths occurring only once. This CDR3 is 13 amino acids long. With 6 bases clipped from V and 6 bases from J, the junction kept 6 bases outside the gene matches. Germline V gene data show CDR1 as MDHEN and CDR2 as SYDVKM.

This rearrangement joins TRBV28 to TRBJ2-7; TRBD1 aligns across 9 bases. The source of this sequence is a man in his sixties with active or convalescent COVID-19. Sequenced material: peripheral blood. The CDR3 reads CASSSGTGIEQYF. The DNA of the CDR3 is TGTGCCAGCAGCTCCGGGACAGGGATCGAGCAGTACTTC.